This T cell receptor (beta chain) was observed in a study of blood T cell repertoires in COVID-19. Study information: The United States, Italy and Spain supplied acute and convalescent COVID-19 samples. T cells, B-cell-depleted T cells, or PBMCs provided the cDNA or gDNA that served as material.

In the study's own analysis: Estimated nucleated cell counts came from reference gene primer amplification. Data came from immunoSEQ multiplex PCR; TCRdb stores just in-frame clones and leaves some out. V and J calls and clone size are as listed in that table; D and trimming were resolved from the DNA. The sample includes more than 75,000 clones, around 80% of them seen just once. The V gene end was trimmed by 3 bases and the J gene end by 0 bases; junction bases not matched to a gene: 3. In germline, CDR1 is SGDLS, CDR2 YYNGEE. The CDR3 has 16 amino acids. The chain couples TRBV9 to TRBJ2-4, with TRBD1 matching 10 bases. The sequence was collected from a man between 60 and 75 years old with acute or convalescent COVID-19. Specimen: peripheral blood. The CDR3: CASSAGTGVAKNIQYF. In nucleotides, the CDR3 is TGTGCCAGCAGCGCCGGGACAGGGGTAGCCAAAAACATTCAGTACTTC.